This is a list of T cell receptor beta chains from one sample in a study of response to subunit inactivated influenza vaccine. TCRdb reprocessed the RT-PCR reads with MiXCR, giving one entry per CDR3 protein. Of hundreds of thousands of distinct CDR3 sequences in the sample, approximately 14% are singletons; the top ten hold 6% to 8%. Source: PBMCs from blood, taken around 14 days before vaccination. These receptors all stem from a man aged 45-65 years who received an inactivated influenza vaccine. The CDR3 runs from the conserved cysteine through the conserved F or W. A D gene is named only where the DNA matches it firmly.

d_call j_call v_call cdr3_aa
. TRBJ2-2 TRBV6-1 CASRGTNTGELFF
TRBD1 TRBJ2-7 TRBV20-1 CSVSQGAYEQYF
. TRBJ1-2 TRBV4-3 CASSPTWDFNYGYTF
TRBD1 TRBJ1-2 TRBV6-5 CASSYSTGDSGYTF
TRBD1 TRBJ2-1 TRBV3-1 CASSHMTGYVNEQFF
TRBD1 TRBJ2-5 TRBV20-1 CSARAGTGDSQTQYF
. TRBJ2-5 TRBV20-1 CSVVLFLAQETQYF
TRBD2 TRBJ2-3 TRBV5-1 CASSLDPAGGPDTQYF
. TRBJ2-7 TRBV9 CASSGGQRGFYEQYF
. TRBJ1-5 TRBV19 CASSIDSTTYSNQPQHF
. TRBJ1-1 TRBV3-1 CASSQREGATEAFF
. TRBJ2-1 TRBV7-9 CASSLVMGGEQFF
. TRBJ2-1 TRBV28 CANSNAVSYNEQFF
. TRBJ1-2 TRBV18 CASSPPGEEFYGYTF
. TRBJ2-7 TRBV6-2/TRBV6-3 CASSSRQRNLLGQNF
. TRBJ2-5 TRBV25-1 CASSDNYQETQYF
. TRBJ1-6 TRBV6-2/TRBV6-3 CASSYSPRTYNSPLHF
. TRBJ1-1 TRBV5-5 CASSFAGYTEAFF